This note documents a single TCR beta chain sequence. Germline V gene lookup returns CDR1 LNHDA and CDR2 SQIVND (reference sequence). V lost 4 bases and J 5 bases, leaving 11 bases between the germline ends. This CDR3 has 13 residues. The data were taken from a study of blood T cell repertoires in COVID-19. Study overall: COVID-19 samples from acute and convalescent phases originated in the United States, Italy and Spain. PBMCs, B-cell-depleted T cells, or T cells provided the cDNA or gDNA that made up the material.

As handled by the study authors: For nucleated cells, counts were estimated from reference gene primer amplification. Some clones are missing from TCRdb's copy, which holds only in-frame ones; the method was immunoSEQ multiplex PCR. V, J and clone size reflect that table, while D and trimming were determined from the DNA. The sample holds about 150,000 clones, 81% seen once. This TCR was sampled from a human donor with acute or convalescent COVID-19. The donor label of this sample is uncertain. This chain uses TRBV19 with TRBJ1-2; no clear D. Specimen: peripheral blood. The CDR3 DNA reads TGTGCCAGTAGTACGAACGACAAGTATGGCTACACCTTC. Translating it yields CASSTNDKYGYTF.